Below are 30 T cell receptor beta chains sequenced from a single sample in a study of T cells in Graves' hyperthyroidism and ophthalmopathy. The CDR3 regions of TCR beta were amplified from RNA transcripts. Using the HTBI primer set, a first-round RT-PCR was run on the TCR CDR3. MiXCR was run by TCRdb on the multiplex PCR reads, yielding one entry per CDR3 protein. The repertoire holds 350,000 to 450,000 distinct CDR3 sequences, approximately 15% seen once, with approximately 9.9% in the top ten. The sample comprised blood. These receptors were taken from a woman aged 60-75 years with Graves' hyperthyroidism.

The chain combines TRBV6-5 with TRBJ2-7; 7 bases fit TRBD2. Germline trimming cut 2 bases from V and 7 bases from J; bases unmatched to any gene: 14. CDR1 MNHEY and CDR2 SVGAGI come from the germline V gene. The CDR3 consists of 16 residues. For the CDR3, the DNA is TGTGCCAGCAGTTACCGAAGGGGTAGCGGGTGGTTGGAGCAGTACTTC. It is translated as CASSYRRGSGWLEQYF.

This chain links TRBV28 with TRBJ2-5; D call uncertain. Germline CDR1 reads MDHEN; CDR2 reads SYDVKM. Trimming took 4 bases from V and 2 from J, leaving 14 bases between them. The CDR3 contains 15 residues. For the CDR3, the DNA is TGTGCCAGCAGTTGGGGTGGCGCGTCACAAGAGACCCAGTACTTC. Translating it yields CASSWGGASQETQYF.

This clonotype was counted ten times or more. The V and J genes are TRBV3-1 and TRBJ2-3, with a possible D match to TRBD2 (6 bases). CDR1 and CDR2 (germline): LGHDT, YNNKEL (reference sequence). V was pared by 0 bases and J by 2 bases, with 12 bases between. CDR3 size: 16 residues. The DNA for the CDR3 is TGTGCCAGCAGCCAAGATTGGCGCGGGGACACAGATACGCAGTATTTT. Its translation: CASSQDWRGDTDTQYF.

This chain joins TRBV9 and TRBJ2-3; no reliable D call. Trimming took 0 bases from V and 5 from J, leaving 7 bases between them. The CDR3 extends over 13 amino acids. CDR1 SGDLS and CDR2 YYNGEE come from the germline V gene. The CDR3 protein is CASSVGNGDTQYF. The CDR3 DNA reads TGTGCCAGCAGCGTAGGTAACGGAGATACGCAGTATTTT. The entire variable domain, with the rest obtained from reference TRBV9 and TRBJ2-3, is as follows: DSGVTQTPKHLITATGQRVTLRCSPRSGDLSVYWYQQSLDQGLQFLIQYYNGEERAKGNILERFSAQQFPDLHSELNLSSLELGDSALYFCASSVGNGDTQYFGPGTRLTVL.

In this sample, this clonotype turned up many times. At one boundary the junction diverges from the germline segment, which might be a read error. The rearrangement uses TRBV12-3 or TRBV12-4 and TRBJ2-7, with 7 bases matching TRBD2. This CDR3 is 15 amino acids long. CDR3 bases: TGTGCCAGCAGTTTAGTAGCGGGTGGGCCCTACGAGCAGTGCTTC. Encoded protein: CASSLVAGGPYEQCF.

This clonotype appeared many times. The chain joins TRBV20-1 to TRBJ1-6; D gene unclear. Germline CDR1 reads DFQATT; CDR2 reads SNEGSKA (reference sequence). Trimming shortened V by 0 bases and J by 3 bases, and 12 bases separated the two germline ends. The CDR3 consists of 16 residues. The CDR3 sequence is CSARDPQLYYNSPLHF. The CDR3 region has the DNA TGCAGTGCTAGAGATCCCCAGCTCTACTATAATTCACCCCTCCACTTT.

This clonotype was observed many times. The CDR3 region is CASSLGRNYEQYF. The CDR3 nucleotides are TGTGCCAGCAGCTTGGGCAGGAACTACGAGCAGTACTTC. This chain joins TRBV11-1 and TRBJ2-7, with no clear D. V lost 3 bases and J lost 3, with 9 bases in between. Per the germline V gene, CDR1 is SGHAT and CDR2 is FQDESV (reference sequence). This CDR3 is built from 13 residues.

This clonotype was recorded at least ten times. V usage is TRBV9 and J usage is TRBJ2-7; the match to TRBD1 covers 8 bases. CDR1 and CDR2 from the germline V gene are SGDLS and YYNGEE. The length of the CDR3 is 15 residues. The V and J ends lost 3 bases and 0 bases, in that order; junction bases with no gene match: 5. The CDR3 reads CASSEGTGVSYEQYF. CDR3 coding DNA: TGTGCCAGCAGCGAGGGGACAGGAGTCTCCTACGAGCAGTACTTC.

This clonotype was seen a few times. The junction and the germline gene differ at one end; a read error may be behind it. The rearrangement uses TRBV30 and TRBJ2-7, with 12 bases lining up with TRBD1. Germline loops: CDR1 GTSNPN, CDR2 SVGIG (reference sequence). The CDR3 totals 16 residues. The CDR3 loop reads CAWRNRDRGPTYEHYF. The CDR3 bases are TGTGCCTGGAGAAACCGGGACAGGGGGCCCACCTACGAGCATTACTTC.

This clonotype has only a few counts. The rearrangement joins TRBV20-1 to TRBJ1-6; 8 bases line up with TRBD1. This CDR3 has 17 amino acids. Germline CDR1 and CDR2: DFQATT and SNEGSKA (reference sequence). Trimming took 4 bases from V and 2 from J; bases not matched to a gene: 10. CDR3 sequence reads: CSATDRGKQTYNSPLHF. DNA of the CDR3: TGCAGTGCTACCGACAGGGGAAAGCAGACCTATAATTCACCCCTCCACTTT.

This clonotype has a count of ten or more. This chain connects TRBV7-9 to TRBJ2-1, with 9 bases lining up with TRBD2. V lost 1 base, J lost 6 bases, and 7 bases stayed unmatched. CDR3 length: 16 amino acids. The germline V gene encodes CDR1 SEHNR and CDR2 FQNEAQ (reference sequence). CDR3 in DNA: TGTGCCAGCAGCTTAGTTGTGCGGGAGGGTGGCAATGAGCAGTTCTTC. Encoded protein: CASSLVVREGGNEQFF.

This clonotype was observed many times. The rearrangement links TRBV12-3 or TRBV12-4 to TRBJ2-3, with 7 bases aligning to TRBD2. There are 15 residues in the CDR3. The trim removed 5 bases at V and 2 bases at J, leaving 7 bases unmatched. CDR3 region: CASSGGGTLTDTQYF. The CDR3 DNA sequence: TGTGCCAGCAGTGGGGGGGGGACCCTCACAGATACGCAGTATTTT.

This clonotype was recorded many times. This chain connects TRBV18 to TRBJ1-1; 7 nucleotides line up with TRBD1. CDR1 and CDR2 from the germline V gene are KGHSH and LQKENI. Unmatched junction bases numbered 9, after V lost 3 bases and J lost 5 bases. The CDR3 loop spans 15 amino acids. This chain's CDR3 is CASSPRTGGVTEAFF. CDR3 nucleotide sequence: TGTGCCAGCTCACCTCGGACAGGAGGGGTGACTGAAGCTTTCTTT.

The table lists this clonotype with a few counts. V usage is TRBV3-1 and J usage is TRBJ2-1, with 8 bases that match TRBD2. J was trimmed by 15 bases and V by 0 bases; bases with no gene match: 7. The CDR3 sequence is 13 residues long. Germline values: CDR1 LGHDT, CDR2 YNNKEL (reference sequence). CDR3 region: CASSQDRSGSRFF. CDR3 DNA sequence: TGTGCCAGCAGCCAAGATCGAAGCGGGAGCCGGTTCTTC.

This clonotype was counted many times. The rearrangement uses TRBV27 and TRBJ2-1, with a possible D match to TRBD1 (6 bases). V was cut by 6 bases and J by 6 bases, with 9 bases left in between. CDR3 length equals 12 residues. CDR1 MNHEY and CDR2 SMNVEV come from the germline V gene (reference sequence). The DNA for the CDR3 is TGTGCCAGCAGGGAACAGGGCAATGAGCAGTTCTTC. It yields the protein CASREQGNEQFF.

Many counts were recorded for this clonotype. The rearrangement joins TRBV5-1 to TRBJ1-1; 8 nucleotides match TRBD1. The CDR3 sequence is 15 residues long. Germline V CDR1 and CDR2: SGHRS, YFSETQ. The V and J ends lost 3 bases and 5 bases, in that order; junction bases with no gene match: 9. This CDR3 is CASSSLPGTGTEAFF. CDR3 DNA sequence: TGCGCCAGCAGCTCGCTACCCGGGACAGGAACTGAAGCTTTCTTT.

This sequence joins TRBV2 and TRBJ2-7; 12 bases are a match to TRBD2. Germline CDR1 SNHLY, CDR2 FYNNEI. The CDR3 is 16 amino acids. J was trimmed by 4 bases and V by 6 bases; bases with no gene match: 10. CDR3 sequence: CASSSEGTSGFYEQYF. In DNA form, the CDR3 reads TGTGCCAGCAGCTCGGAGGGGACTAGCGGGTTTTACGAGCAGTACTTC.

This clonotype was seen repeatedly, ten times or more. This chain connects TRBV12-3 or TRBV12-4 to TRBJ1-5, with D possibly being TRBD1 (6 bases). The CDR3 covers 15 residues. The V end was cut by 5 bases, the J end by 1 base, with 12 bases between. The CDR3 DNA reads TGTGCCAGCAGTATACAGGGTTCGAGCAATCAGCCCCAGCATTTT. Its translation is CASSIQGSSNQPQHF.

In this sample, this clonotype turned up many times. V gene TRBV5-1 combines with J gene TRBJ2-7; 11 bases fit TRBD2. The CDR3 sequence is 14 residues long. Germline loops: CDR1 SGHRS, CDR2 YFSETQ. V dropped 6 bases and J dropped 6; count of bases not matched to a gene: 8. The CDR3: CASTRSGRAREQYF. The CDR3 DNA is TGCGCCAGCACCCGTAGCGGGAGGGCTCGCGAGCAGTACTTC.

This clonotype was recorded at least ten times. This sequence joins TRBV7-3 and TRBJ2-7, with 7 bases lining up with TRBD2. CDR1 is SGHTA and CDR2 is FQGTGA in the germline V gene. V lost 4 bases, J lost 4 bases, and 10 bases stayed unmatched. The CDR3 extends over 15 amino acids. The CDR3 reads CASSSGPGLRYEQYF. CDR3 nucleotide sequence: TGTGCCAGCAGCTCCGGCCCGGGACTAAGGTACGAGCAGTACTTC.

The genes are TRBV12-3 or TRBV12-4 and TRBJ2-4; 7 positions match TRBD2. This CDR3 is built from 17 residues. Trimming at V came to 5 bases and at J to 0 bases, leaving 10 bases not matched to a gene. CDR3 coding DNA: TGTGCCAGCAGTCCCTGGGGGGGGAAACTAGCCAAAAACATTCAGTACTTC. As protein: CASSPWGGKLAKNIQYF.

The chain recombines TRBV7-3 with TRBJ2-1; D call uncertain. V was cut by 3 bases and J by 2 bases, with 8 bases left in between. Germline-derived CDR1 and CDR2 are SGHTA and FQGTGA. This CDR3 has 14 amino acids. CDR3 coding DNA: TGTGCCAGCAGCTTGCATACTGCCTACAATGAGCAGTTCTTC. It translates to CASSLHTAYNEQFF.

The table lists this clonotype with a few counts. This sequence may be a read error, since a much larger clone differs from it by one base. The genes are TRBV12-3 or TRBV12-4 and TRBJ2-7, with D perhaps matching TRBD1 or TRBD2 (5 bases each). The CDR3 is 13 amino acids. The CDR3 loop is CASSPGRGYGQYF. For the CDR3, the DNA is TGTGCCAGCAGCCCCGGCCGGGGCTACGGGCAGTACTTC.

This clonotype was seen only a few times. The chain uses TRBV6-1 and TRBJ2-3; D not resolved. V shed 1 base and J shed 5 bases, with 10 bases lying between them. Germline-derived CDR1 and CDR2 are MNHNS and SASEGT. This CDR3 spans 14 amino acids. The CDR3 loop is CASSEVSPRDTQYF. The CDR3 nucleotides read TGTGCCAGCAGTGAAGTGTCGCCCAGAGATACGCAGTATTTT.

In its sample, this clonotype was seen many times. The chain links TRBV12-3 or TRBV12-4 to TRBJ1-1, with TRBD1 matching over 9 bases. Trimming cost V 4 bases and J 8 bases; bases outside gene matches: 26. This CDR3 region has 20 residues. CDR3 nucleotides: TGTGCCAGCAGTTCCAGGTTGGGTTGGACGGTAGCCGGGACAGGGCCCGAAGCTTTCTTT. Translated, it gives CASSSRLGWTVAGTGPEAFF.

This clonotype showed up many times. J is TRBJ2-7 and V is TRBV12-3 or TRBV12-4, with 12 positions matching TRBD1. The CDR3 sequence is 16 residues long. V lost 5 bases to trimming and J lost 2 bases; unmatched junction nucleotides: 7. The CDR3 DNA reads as TGTGCCAGCAGTCCCCCTGGGACAGGGGGCGCCTACGAGCAGTACTTC. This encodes CASSPPGTGGAYEQYF.

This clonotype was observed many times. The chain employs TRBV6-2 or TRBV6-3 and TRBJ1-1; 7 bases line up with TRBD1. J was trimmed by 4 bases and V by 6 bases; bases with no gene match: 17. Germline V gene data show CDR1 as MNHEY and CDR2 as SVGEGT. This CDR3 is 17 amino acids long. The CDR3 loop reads CASRPGQKIRVGTEAFF. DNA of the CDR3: TGTGCCAGCAGACCGGGACAGAAGATAAGGGTGGGCACTGAAGCTTTCTTT.

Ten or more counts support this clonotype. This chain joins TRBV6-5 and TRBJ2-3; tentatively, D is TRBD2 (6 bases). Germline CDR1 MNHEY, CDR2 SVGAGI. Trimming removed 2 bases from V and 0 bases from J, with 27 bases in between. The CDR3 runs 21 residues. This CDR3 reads CASSYLLGGRPQDTSTDTQYF. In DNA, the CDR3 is TGTGCCAGCAGTTACCTACTAGGTGGGAGGCCTCAAGATACTAGCACAGATACGCAGTATTTT.

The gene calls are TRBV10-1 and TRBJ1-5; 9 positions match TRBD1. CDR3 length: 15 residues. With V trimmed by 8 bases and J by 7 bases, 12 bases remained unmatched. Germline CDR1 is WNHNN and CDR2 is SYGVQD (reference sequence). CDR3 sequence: CASSRKGQGGQPQHF. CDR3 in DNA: TGCGCCAGCTCCAGGAAGGGACAGGGAGGACAGCCCCAGCATTTT.

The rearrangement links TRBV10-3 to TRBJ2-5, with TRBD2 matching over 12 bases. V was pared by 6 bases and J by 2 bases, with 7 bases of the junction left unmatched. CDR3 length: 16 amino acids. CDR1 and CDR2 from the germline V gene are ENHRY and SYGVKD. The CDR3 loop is CAISSQLAGGQETQYF. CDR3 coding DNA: TGTGCCATCAGCTCACAACTAGCGGGAGGTCAAGAGACCCAGTACTTC.